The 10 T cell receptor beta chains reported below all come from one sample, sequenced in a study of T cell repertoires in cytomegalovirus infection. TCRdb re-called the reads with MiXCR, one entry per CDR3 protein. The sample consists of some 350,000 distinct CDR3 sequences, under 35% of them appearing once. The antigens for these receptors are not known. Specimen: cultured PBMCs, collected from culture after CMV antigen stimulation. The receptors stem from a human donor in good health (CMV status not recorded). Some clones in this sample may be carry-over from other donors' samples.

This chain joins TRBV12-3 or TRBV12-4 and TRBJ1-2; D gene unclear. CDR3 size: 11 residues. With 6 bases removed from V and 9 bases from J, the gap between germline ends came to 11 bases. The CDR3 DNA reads TGTGCCAGCAGCCAGACCCGTAGCTACACCTTC. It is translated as CASSQTRSYTF.

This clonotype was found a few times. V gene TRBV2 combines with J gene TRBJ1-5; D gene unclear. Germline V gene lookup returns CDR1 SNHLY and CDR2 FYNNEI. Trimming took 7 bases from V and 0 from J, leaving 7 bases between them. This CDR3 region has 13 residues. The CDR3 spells CASNYDSNQPQHF. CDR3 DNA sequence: TGTGCCAGCAATTATGATAGCAATCAGCCCCAGCATTTT. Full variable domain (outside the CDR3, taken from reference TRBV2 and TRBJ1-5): EPEVTQTPSHQVTQMGQEVILRCVPISNHLYFYWYRQILGQKVEFLVSFYNNEISEKSEIFDDQFSVERPDGSNFTLKIRSTKLEDSAMYFCASNYDSNQPQHFGDGTRLSIL.

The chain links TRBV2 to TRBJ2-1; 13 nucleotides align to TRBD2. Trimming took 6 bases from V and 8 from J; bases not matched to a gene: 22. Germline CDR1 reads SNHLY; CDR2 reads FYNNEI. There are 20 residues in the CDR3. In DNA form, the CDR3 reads TGTGCCAGCAGCGGCTCTACTAGCGGGAGGGCCAAGGGCCTCTGGGATGAGCAGTTCTTC. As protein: CASSGSTSGRAKGLWDEQFF. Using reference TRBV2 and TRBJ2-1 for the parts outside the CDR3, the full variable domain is EPEVTQTPSHQVTQMGQEVILRCVPISNHLYFYWYRQILGQKVEFLVSFYNNEISEKSEIFDDQFSVERPDGSNFTLKIRSTKLEDSAMYFCASSGSTSGRAKGLWDEQFFGPGTRLTVL.

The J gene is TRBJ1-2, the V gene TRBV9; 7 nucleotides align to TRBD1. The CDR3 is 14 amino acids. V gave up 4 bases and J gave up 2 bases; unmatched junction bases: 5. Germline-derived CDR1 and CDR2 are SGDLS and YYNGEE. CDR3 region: CASSQGQRNYGYTF. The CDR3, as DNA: TGTGCCAGCAGCCAGGGACAGCGGAACTATGGCTACACCTTC.

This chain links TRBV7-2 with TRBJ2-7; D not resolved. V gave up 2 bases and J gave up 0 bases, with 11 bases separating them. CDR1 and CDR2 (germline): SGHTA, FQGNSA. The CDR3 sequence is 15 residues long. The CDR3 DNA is TGTGCCAGCAGCTTATCCGATGACCGCTCCTACGAGCAGTACTTC. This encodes CASSLSDDRSYEQYF.

CDR3 residues: CASSPPTPIYNEQFF. DNA for the CDR3: TGTGCCAGCTCACCGCCGACCCCGATCTACAATGAGCAGTTCTTC. The chain couples TRBV18 to TRBJ2-1; D is uncertain. Germline lookup yields CDR1 KGHSH and CDR2 LQKENI. This CDR3 contains 15 residues. Trimming removed 3 bases from V and 3 bases from J, with 12 bases in between. Filled out from reference TRBV18 and TRBJ2-1, the complete variable domain reads NAGVMQNPRHLVRRRGQEARLRCSPMKGHSHVYWYRQLPEEGLKFMVYLQKENIIDESGMPKERFSAEFPKEGPSILRIQQVVRGDSAAYFCASSPPTPIYNEQFFGPGTRLTVL.

CDR3 coding DNA: TGTGCCAGCAGTTTCCAAACTAATGAGCAGTTCTTC. Protein product: CASSFQTNEQFF. The chain carries TRBV28 and TRBJ2-1; D uncertain. The ends were cut back, 3 bases at V and 7 bases at J, with 7 bases in the middle. The CDR3 contains 12 residues. Germline V CDR1 and CDR2: MDHEN, SYDVKM.

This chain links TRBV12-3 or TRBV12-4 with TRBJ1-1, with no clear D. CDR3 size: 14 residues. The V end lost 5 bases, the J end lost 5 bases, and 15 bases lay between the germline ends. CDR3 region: CASSALGGFTEAFF. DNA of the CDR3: TGTGCCAGCAGTGCCCTGGGAGGTTTTACTGAAGCTTTCTTT.

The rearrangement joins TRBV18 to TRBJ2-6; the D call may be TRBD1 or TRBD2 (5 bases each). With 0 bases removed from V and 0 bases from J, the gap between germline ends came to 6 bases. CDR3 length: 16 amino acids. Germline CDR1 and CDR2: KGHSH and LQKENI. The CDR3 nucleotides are TGTGCCAGCTCACCACCGAGGGGCTCTGGGGCCAACGTCCTGACTTTC. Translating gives CASSPPRGSGANVLTF.

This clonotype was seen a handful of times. CDR3 nucleotides: TGTGCCAGCAGCAGGACAGGGAATTCACCCCTCCACTTT. It is translated as CASSRTGNSPLHF. The genes are TRBV7-6 and TRBJ1-6; 8 bases are shared with TRBD1. There are 13 residues in the CDR3. Germline lookup yields CDR1 SGHVS and CDR2 FNYEAQ. J lost 7 bases, V lost 5 bases, and 1 base had no gene match.